By share of the sample, the clone carrying this T cell receptor beta chain is medium-sized. Its antigen is unknown. This entry comes from a study of spatial heterogeneity in lung cancer. Study information: TCR and UMI combinations that were unique each appeared, on average, more than ten times in raw reads. Study-wide points: Tumors with more nonsynonymous mutations had more expanded intratumoral alpha and beta TCRs. Tumor T-cell coverage was an estimated 7% or so for alpha and more than 12% for beta chains.

The time point was: sample taken at primary tumor resection. Each TCR cDNA molecule carried a unique molecular identifier. MiXCR was run by TCRdb on the 5' RACE reads, yielding one entry per CDR3 protein. In the table there are 3,900 or so distinct CDR3 sequences, 6% to 7% of which are singletons. The sequenced sample was lung tumor tissue, obtained at surgery. This receptor was obtained from a male donor with early-stage non-small cell lung cancer.

CDR3 amino acids: CASSSRAEGEAFF. The CDR3 DNA sequence: TGTGCCAGCAGCTCCCGGGCCGAGGGTGAAGCTTTCTTT. The genes are TRBV7-3 and TRBJ1-1; D is ambiguous. Germline V gene sequence: CDR1 SGHTA, CDR2 FQGTGA. The CDR3 runs 13 residues. Trimming shortened V by 4 bases and J by 7 bases, and 13 bases separated the two germline ends.